This TCR beta chain derives from a study of response to subunit inactivated influenza vaccine (dated by TCRdb to 2017 to 2018). Looking at the study overall: To follow how T cells responded to a trivalent subunit inactivated influenza vaccine, the researchers relied on deep quantitative profiling of the T cell receptor repertoire.

This clonotype turned up a few times. Its binding antigen is unknown. No qualities accompany the bases; no much larger clone lies one base away. Here is what the overall study found, with its caveats: The authors proposed that each seasonal influenza vaccination may bring in only a limited number of new T cells.

Library construction relied on RT-PCR. The instrument given in TCRdb is Illumina HiSeq 2500. In-frame beta chains were kept once TCRdb had trimmed the public reads at Q25 with fastp and called clones with MiXCR. For every CDR3 protein sequence, its rows merge into one entry that carries the most common genes and DNA. The sample includes hundreds of thousands of distinct CDR3 sequences, with around 18% observed a single time. The top ten hold about a tenth of the sample. Clipping removes 0 bases from V and 10 bases from J, with 5 as the unmatched junction base count. The CDR3 runs 14 amino acids, cysteine and phenylalanine included. Only CDR3 DNA is held: 42 bases, read in frame from base 1. Based on the germline V gene (reference sequence), the CDR1 and CDR2 sequences are DFQATT and SNEGSKA.

The source of this sequence is a man in his fifties or sixties who received an inactivated influenza vaccine. Donor details come from another sample of the same person, matched by shared clones. The sequences come from PBMCs from blood, collected 5 days after vaccination. The receptor chain draws on TRBV20-1 and TRBJ1-6; TRBD1 agrees with 8 junctional bases. The CDR3 protein sequence reads: CSARDLTGESPLHF. The nucleotides read TGCAGTGCTAGAGACTTGACAGGGGAGTCACCCCTCCACTTT.